The 30 T cell receptor beta chains below were found in one sample sequenced in a study of cytomegalovirus exposure and HLA in healthy donors. Researchers ran the PCR with 60 Vbeta and 13 Jbeta primers. Clones were read by immunoSEQ multiplex PCR, and TCRdb kept only the in-frame ones, dropping some. The sample includes fewer than 150,000 clones, approximately 80% seen only once; the top ten take around 4.5%. The material sequenced was PBMCs. These receptors came from a man between 35 and 55 years old in good health and CMV-seropositive.

V gene TRBV4-3 combines with J gene TRBJ2-1; 14 nucleotides line up with TRBD2. The junction had 3 bases not matched to a gene; V was cut back by 1 base and J by 4 bases. The CDR3 spans 17 residues. Germline V gives CDR1 LGHNA, CDR2 YSLEER. CDR3 amino acids: CASSQGGLAGVYNEQFF. CDR3 nucleotide sequence: TGCGCCAGCAGCCAAGGGGGACTAGCGGGGGTTTACAATGAGCAGTTCTTC.

A note on this clone: The germline gene is not matched at one end of the junction; a read error may be the cause. The genes are TRBV2 and TRBJ1-1; 8 bases align to TRBD1. CDR1 and CDR2 from the germline V gene are SNHLY and FYNNEI. There are 14 residues in the CDR3. The DNA of the CDR3 is TGTGCCAGCACTGAACAGGGGGTGCTCACTGAAGCTTTCTTT. Translated, it gives CASTEQGVLTEAFF.

This sequence joins TRBV6-5 and TRBJ2-7, with a possible D match to TRBD1 (5 bases). The V gene lost 9 bases and the J gene lost 0 bases, with 12 bases spanning the gap. CDR1 and CDR2 (germline): MNHEY, SVGAGI. The CDR3 extends over 13 amino acids. Here the CDR3 reads CASEPTGSYEQYF. The CDR3 DNA reads as TGTGCCAGTGAGCCCACAGGCTCCTACGAGCAGTACTTC.

DNA of the CDR3: TGTGCCAGCAGAAAACAGGGGGGTTATGGCTACACCTTC. Its protein product is CASRKQGGYGYTF. The gene calls are TRBV7-9 and TRBJ1-2; TRBD1 agrees at 8 bases. After removal of 6 bases from V and 5 bases from J, the junction contained 5 bases not matched to a gene. This CDR3 comprises 13 residues. CDR1 SEHNR and CDR2 FQNEAQ come from the germline V gene (reference sequence).

This CDR3 is CASSWGLAGLSTDTQYF. CDR3 coding DNA: TGTGCCAGCAGTTGGGGACTAGCGGGGCTCAGCACAGATACGCAGTATTTT. The V gene is TRBV7-9, the J gene TRBJ2-3; TRBD2 matches at 13 bases. The CDR3 runs 17 residues. V lost 6 bases to trimming and J lost 0 bases; unmatched junction nucleotides: 6. Germline V gene lookup returns CDR1 SEHNR and CDR2 FQNEAQ (reference sequence).

This clone has a single count. The genes are TRBV6-5 and TRBJ2-1; 12 bases are a match to TRBD2. CDR3 size: 16 residues. Germline V gene sequence: CDR1 MNHEY, CDR2 SVGAGI. J was trimmed by 7 bases and V by 2 bases; bases with no gene match: 6. CDR3 sequence: CASSYRLAGGVNEQFF. CDR3 bases: TGTGCCAGCAGTTACAGGCTAGCGGGGGGGGTGAATGAGCAGTTCTTC.

The V gene is TRBV27, the J gene TRBJ1-1; no clear D. The CDR3 totals 18 residues. CDR1 is MNHEY, CDR2 SMNVEV, per germline (reference sequence). Trimming took 5 bases from V and 4 from J, leaving 26 bases between them. The CDR3 coding sequence is TGTGCCAGCAGTCCCCTACCCGGAGGCATCCTTCTGGGCACTGAAGCTTTCTTT. Translated, it gives CASSPLPGGILLGTEAFF.

The V and J genes are TRBV6-6 and TRBJ1-5, with unresolved D. CDR3 length: 13 amino acids. Trimming took 2 bases from V and 2 from J, leaving 4 bases between them. Germline V gene sequence: CDR1 MNHNY, CDR2 SVGAGI (reference sequence). Written as DNA, the CDR3 is TGTGCCAGCAGTTACCATGGCAATCAGCCCCAGCATTTT. This sequence encodes CASSYHGNQPQHF.

The chain carries TRBV11-3 and TRBJ1-6; 9 nucleotides agree with TRBD1. There are 15 residues in the CDR3. The germline gives CDR1 SGHNT, CDR2 YENEEA. V dropped 4 bases and J dropped 6; count of bases not matched to a gene: 4. The CDR3 sequence is CASSSTDRGNSPLHF. The CDR3 region has the DNA TGTGCCAGCAGCTCGACGGACAGGGGTAATTCACCCCTCCACTTT.

The CDR3 region has the DNA TGTGCCACCAGGACAGTCTCTGGAAACACCATATATTTT. It yields the protein CATRTVSGNTIYF. V usage is TRBV15 and J usage is TRBJ1-3, with D possibly being TRBD1 (5 bases). CDR3 length equals 13 residues. V shed 6 bases and J shed 0 bases, with 6 bases lying between them. Germline V gene data show CDR1 as LNHNV and CDR2 as YYDKDF (reference sequence).

The V gene is TRBV30, the J gene TRBJ1-2; TRBD1 matches at 9 bases. Per germline, CDR1 GTSNPN and CDR2 SVGIG (reference sequence). The CDR3 extends over 12 amino acids. Unmatched junction bases numbered 5, after V lost 4 bases and J lost 8 bases. In DNA form, the CDR3 reads TGTGCCTGGACTACAGGGGGCGTGGGCTACACCTTC. This encodes CAWTTGGVGYTF.

The genes are TRBV5-4 and TRBJ2-5; D is possibly TRBD2 (6 bases). The length of the CDR3 is 16 residues. CDR1 and CDR2 (germline): SGHNT, YYREEE (reference sequence). V lost 4 bases, J lost 0 bases, and 16 bases lay in between. The CDR3 region is CASSPATGRNQETQYF. CDR3 DNA: TGTGCCAGCAGCCCGGCGACCGGGAGAAACCAAGAGACCCAGTACTTC.

The chain recombines TRBV27 with TRBJ1-1; 7 positions agree with TRBD1. The ends lost 2 bases at V and 6 bases at J; junction bases unmatched: 3. Germline assignment: CDR1 MNHEY and CDR2 SMNVEV (reference sequence). The CDR3 has 13 residues. In DNA, the CDR3 is TGTGCCAGCAGTTTAAGGGGACAGCCTGAAGCTTTCTTT. Its protein is CASSLRGQPEAFF.

J is TRBJ2-1 and V is TRBV6-1; D uncertain. The CDR3 contains 15 residues. In germline, CDR1 is MNHNS, CDR2 SASEGT. V was cut by 3 bases and J by 0 bases, with 9 bases left in between. CDR3 nucleotide sequence: TGTGCCAGCAGTGATAACTCCAACTCCTACAATGAGCAGTTCTTC. Translating gives CASSDNSNSYNEQFF.

CDR3: CASSLGLAGGPHDEQYF. The DNA of the CDR3 is TGTGCCAGCAGCTTAGGACTAGCGGGAGGGCCCCACGACGAGCAGTACTTC. The chain joins TRBV13 to TRBJ2-7; TRBD2 matches at 13 bases. Trimming cost V 0 bases and J 5 bases; bases outside gene matches: 7. CDR3 size: 17 residues. Germline CDR1 and CDR2: PRHDT and FYEKMQ (reference sequence).

This CDR3 is CASSGTGYGNTIYF. The CDR3 DNA reads TGTGCCAGCAGCGGGACAGGGTATGGAAACACCATATATTTT. The chain recombines TRBV7-9 with TRBJ1-3; 9 positions match TRBD1. Germline-derived CDR1 and CDR2 are SEHNR and FQNEAQ (reference sequence). The CDR3 runs 14 residues. Trimming at V came to 5 bases and at J to 3 bases, leaving 2 bases not matched to a gene. The variable domain in full, with the rest retrieved from reference TRBV7-9 and TRBJ1-3, is DTGVSQNPRHKITKRGQNVTFRCDPISEHNRLYWYRQTLGQGPEFLTYFQNEAQLEKSRLLSDRFSAERPKGSFSTLEIQRTEQGDSAMYLCASSGTGYGNTIYFGEGSWLTVV.

The chain couples TRBV5-1 to TRBJ2-2, with D perhaps TRBD1 (5 bases). From germline, CDR1 is SGHRS and CDR2 YFSETQ. V was cut by 0 bases and J by 2 bases, with 11 bases left in between. The CDR3 has 16 amino acids. CDR3 loop: CASSLGQTYNTGELFF. The CDR3 nucleotides read TGCGCCAGCAGCTTGGGACAGACTTATAACACCGGGGAGCTGTTTTTT.

The chain combines TRBV30 with TRBJ2-7; 9 bases fit TRBD2. The CDR3 is 15 residues long. The V gene end was trimmed by 8 bases and the J gene end by 9 bases; junction bases not matched to a gene: 20. Germline CDR1 and CDR2: GTSNPN and SVGIG (reference sequence). CDR3 residues: CAGSAGGPGTSGQYF. DNA for the CDR3: TGTGCCGGCTCCGCGGGGGGGCCGGGGACGTCTGGGCAGTACTTC. The whole variable domain, remainder taken from reference TRBV30 and TRBJ2-7, is SQTIHQWPATLVQPVGSPLSLECTVEGTSNPNLYWYRQAAGRGLQLLFYSVGIGQISSEVPQNLSASRPQDRQFILSSKKLLLSDSGFYLCAGSAGGPGTSGQYFGPGTRLTVT.

This clone came up a few times. This chain links TRBV6-6 with TRBJ1-5; 7 bases match TRBD1. The CDR3 sequence is 15 residues long. The germline V gene has CDR1 MNHNY and CDR2 SVGAGI (reference sequence). V was clipped by 7 bases and J by 0 bases; unmatched bases: 6. CDR3 nucleotide sequence: TGTGCCAGCAAAAAGACAGGGTCTAGCAATCAGCCCCAGCATTTT. Translated, it gives CASKKTGSSNQPQHF.

J is TRBJ1-4 and V is TRBV5-1, with a tentative D call TRBD1 (5 bases). The CDR3 has 15 amino acids. The germline CDR1 and CDR2 sequences are SGHRS and YFSETQ. V was trimmed by 4 bases and J by 8 bases, leaving 18 bases between them. Written as DNA, the CDR3 is TGCGCCAGCAGCGGGGGGGGTCACGAAGGGGAAAAACTGTTTTTT. Protein sequence: CASSGGGHEGEKLFF.

This clone was detected only a few times. The chain links TRBV6-5 to TRBJ2-1; 10 bases line up with TRBD1. This CDR3 region has 15 residues. V was pared by 6 bases and J by 2 bases, with 4 bases of the junction left unmatched. Germline V gives CDR1 MNHEY, CDR2 SVGAGI. CDR3 sequence (DNA): TGTGCCAGCAGCCCCGGGACAGGGGCCTACAATGAGCAGTTCTTC. It yields the protein CASSPGTGAYNEQFF.

The rearrangement joins TRBV6-6 to TRBJ2-7; TRBD1 aligns across 8 bases. Losses at the gene ends were 6 bases for V and 5 bases for J; bases not matched to a gene: 15. The CDR3 spans 16 residues. The germline CDR1 and CDR2 sequences are MNHNY and SVGAGI (reference sequence). CDR3 loop: CASSHRTGRFSHEQYF. DNA for the CDR3: TGTGCCAGCAGCCACCGGACAGGGCGGTTTTCCCACGAGCAGTACTTC.

The chain links TRBV5-1 to TRBJ1-1; D is uncertain. V was trimmed by 4 bases and J by 5 bases, leaving 12 bases between them. The CDR3 length is 13 residues. CDR1 and CDR2 from the germline V gene are SGHRS and YFSETQ. The CDR3 protein is CASSIGSATEAFF. The DNA of the CDR3 is TGCGCCAGCAGCATAGGCAGCGCTACTGAAGCTTTCTTT.

This chain joins TRBV7-9 and TRBJ2-7; TRBD1 matches 10 bases. Trimming took 3 bases from V and 3 from J; bases not matched to a gene: 2. CDR1 and CDR2 from the germline V gene are SEHNR and FQNEAQ (reference sequence). This CDR3 spans 14 amino acids. CDR3 protein: CASSFGQGDYEQYF. The CDR3 coding sequence is TGTGCCAGCAGCTTCGGACAGGGGGACTACGAGCAGTACTTC.

This clone was seen a handful of times. J is TRBJ1-4 and V is TRBV9; 7 bases are a match to TRBD1. There are 15 residues in the CDR3. CDR1 is SGDLS, CDR2 YYNGEE, per germline. V was pared by 4 bases and J by 4 bases, with 7 bases of the junction left unmatched. The CDR3 DNA is TGTGCCAGCAGCCCGGGGACAGCCTTTAATGAAAAACTGTTTTTT. Encoded protein: CASSPGTAFNEKLFF.

V usage is TRBV27 and J usage is TRBJ1-4; tentatively, D is TRBD1 (5 bases). Germline lookup yields CDR1 MNHEY and CDR2 SMNVEV (reference sequence). There are 15 residues in the CDR3. V lost 8 bases, J lost 3 bases, and 16 bases lay in between. The CDR3 region is CASSRRRDSNEKLFF. The CDR3 nucleotides are TGTGCCAGCTCCCGCCGTCGGGACTCTAATGAAAAACTGTTTTTT.

There are a few counts of this clone. This CDR3 reads CASSYSMALPGFF. As DNA, the CDR3 is TGTGCCAGCAGTTACTCGATGGCGCTTCCGGGTTTCTTT. V usage is TRBV6-5 and J usage is TRBJ1-1; no clear D gene. Between the trimmed V and J ends, which lost 0 bases and 13 bases, there was a span of 15 bases. The CDR3 runs to 13 residues. Germline CDR1 and CDR2: MNHEY and SVGAGI.

This chain links TRBV18 with TRBJ1-1, with D unresolved. V shed 2 bases and J shed 1 base, with 17 bases lying between them. Germline-derived CDR1 and CDR2 are KGHSH and LQKENI. CDR3 length: 17 amino acids. Here the CDR3 DNA reads TGTGCCAGCTCACCAGCGAGGTTAAGGCTGGGGAACACTGAAGCTTTCTTT. Translation: CASSPARLRLGNTEAFF.

The genes are TRBV6-5 and TRBJ2-7; D may be TRBD1 (5 bases). The length of the CDR3 is 14 residues. Germline V lookup: CDR1 MNHEY, CDR2 SVGAGI. V was trimmed by 1 base and J by 6 bases, leaving 13 bases between them. The CDR3 spells CASSYLGQGSEQYF. CDR3 nucleotides: TGTGCCAGCAGTTACTTAGGGCAGGGCTCCGAGCAGTACTTC.

The chain has TRBV29-1 and TRBJ2-7; 7 nucleotides agree with TRBD1. Unmatched junction bases numbered 9, after V lost 5 bases and J lost 5 bases. Per germline, CDR1 SQVTM and CDR2 ANQGSEA. This CDR3 has 13 amino acids. The CDR3, as DNA: TGCAGCGTTATCAGGGGGAATAGTAACGAGCAGTACTTC. This codes for CSVIRGNSNEQYF.